The 7 T cell receptor beta chains below all came from one sample that was sequenced in a study of T cells in localized non-small cell lung cancer. TCRdb's copy holds only in-frame clones and misses some; the assay was immunoSEQ multiplex PCR. The data contain 45,000 to 70,000 clones, approximately 90% of them singletons. This specimen consisted of peripheral blood, obtained before any cancer treatment. The receptors come from a woman aged 40 to 75 with stage I lung adenocarcinoma.

This clone has a single count. CDR3 region: CASSQVHGGTQYF. In DNA form, the CDR3 reads TGCGCCAGCAGCCAAGTTCATGGTGGGACCCAGTACTTC. This chain connects TRBV4-3 to TRBJ2-5; the D is unclear. Germline assignment: CDR1 LGHNA and CDR2 YSLEER. With 1 base removed from V and 7 bases from J, the gap between germline ends came to 10 bases. This CDR3 has 13 residues.

This clone was recorded only once. The chain recombines TRBV7-2 with TRBJ2-7; tentative D call: TRBD2 (5 bases). Trimming pared 1 base from V and 4 bases from J, leaving 14 bases between. This CDR3 is 15 amino acids long. CDR1 is SGHTA, CDR2 FQGNSA, per germline. The CDR3 is CASSLGTGYGYEQYF. DNA for the CDR3: TGTGCCAGCAGCTTAGGGACTGGCTACGGTTACGAGCAGTACTTC.

For this clone: Other DNA sequences in this sample translate to the same CDR3. The CDR3 reads CASSVAPIGRTSNYGYTF. The CDR3 DNA is TGTGCCAGCAGCGTAGCTCCCATTGGCAGGACCTCTAACTATGGCTACACCTTC. The chain uses TRBV9 and TRBJ1-2; D is uncertain. Trimming left V 0 bases short and J 0 bases short, with 18 bases between. This CDR3 comprises 18 residues. CDR1 and CDR2 (germline): SGDLS, YYNGEE.

Points on this clone: Other nucleotide sequences in the sample specify the same CDR3. The DNA of the CDR3 is TGTGCCAGCAGCGTCGGGGCAGGTAACGAAAAACTGTTTTTT. This codes for CASSVGAGNEKLFF. The rearrangement joins TRBV9 to TRBJ1-4; TRBD1 is a possible D gene (5 bases). The V gene's germline CDR1 is SGDLS and CDR2 YYNGEE. This CDR3 region has 14 residues. Trimming stripped 2 bases from V and 8 bases from J, with 13 bases between.

This clone was picked up one time. The rearrangement uses TRBV25-1 and TRBJ2-3, with 12 nucleotides matching TRBD2. The CDR3 loop spans 15 amino acids. In germline, CDR1 is MGHDK, CDR2 SYGVNS. The V segment lost 6 bases and the J segment 11 bases; nucleotides outside the gene matches: 12. CDR3 amino acids: CASSGLAGSKGRQYF. CDR3 sequence (DNA): TGTGCCAGCAGCGGACTAGCGGGGAGCAAGGGTAGGCAGTATTTT.

The gene calls are TRBV27 and TRBJ2-2; TRBD2 is a possible D gene (6 bases). Per germline, CDR1 MNHEY and CDR2 SMNVEV (reference sequence). V gave up 4 bases and J gave up 7 bases, with 22 bases separating them. The length of the CDR3 is 17 residues. The CDR3 loop reads CASSSYKMGLGIGELFF. DNA of the CDR3: TGTGCCAGCAGTTCGTATAAAATGGGACTTGGGATCGGGGAGCTGTTTTTT.

The CDR3 reads CASSSQAGENTEAFF. CDR3 in DNA: TGTGCCAGTAGTTCCCAGGCTGGGGAGAACACTGAAGCTTTCTTT. The chain couples TRBV19 to TRBJ1-1; no definite D call. Germline lookup yields CDR1 LNHDA and CDR2 SQIVND (reference sequence). Trimming pared 5 bases from V and 1 base from J, leaving 14 bases between. CDR3 length: 15 amino acids.